These T cell receptor beta chains were read from a single sample in a study of shared clonotypes between healthy human individuals. Sequencing used immunoSEQ multiplex PCR; TCRdb keeps in-frame clones, though not all of them. The repertoire holds about 2.4 million clones, 80% to 95% seen once, with 0.36% in the top ten. Input material: naive CD4+ T cells from PBMCs. Receptor source: a man younger than 30 in good health. Some clones in this sample may be carry-over from other donors' samples. Both conserved end residues are part of each CDR3. A D gene is named only where the DNA matches it firmly.

J gene | V gene | D gene | CDR3 protein | CDR3 DNA
TRBJ2-1 | TRBV11-3 | NA | CASSSGVGNEQFF | TGTGCCAGCAGCTCCGGGGTAGGGAATGAGCAGTTCTTC
TRBJ2-5 | TRBV5-4 | TRBD2 | CASSLASGSTAQYF | TGTGCCAGCAGCTTGGCTAGCGGGAGCACGGCCCAGTACTTC
TRBJ1-5 | TRBV7-9 | TRBD1 | CASSLRGTGDQPQHF | TGTGCCAGCAGCTTAAGGGGGACAGGGGATCAGCCCCAGCATTTT
TRBJ2-5 | TRBV7-9 | TRBD2 | CASSLGLAWETQYF | TGTGCCAGCAGCTTAGGACTAGCGTGGGAGACCCAGTACTTC
TRBJ2-4 | TRBV2 | NA | CASGPRDIQYF | TGTGCCAGCGGCCCCAGGGACATTCAGTACTTC
TRBJ2-1 | TRBV14 | TRBD2 | CASSRLAGGYNEQFF | TGTGCCAGCAGCCGTCTAGCGGGAGGGTACAATGAGCAGTTCTTC
TRBJ1-1 | TRBV28 | NA | CASIGAGLGTEAFF | TGTGCCAGCATAGGGGCAGGGTTGGGCACTGAAGCTTTCTTT
TRBJ1-5 | TRBV5-1 | TRBD1 | CASSLDRLTQPQHF | TGCGCCAGCAGCCTGGACAGGCTTACACAGCCCCAGCATTTT
TRBJ2-5 | TRBV5-1 | TRBD2 | CASSSQASGTLGTQYF | TGCGCCAGCAGCTCCCAGGCTAGCGGGACCCTTGGGACCCAGTACTTC
TRBJ2-1 | TRBV4-3 | TRBD1 | CASSQDFQGAYNEQFF | TGCGCCAGCAGCCAAGATTTTCAGGGGGCATACAATGAGCAGTTCTTC
TRBJ2-3 | TRBV11-3 | TRBD1 | CASSPWTGGPTDTQYF | TGTGCCAGCAGCCCTTGGACAGGGGGCCCGACAGATACGCAGTATTTT
TRBJ2-1 | TRBV5-6 | NA | CASSAGARFSYNEQFF | TGTGCCAGCAGCGCCGGGGCTAGGTTCTCCTACAATGAGCAGTTCTTC
TRBJ2-7 | TRBV2 | NA | CASSEIVGPMEQYF | TGTGCCAGCAGTGAGATTGTAGGGCCTATGGAGCAGTACTTC
TRBJ1-5 | TRBV30 | NA | CAWSVLWGRDQPQHF | TGTGCCTGGAGTGTTCTATGGGGGAGGGATCAGCCCCAGCATTTT
TRBJ2-3 | TRBV5-1 | TRBD1 | CATTTGVGDTQYF | TGCGCCACCACTACAGGGGTCGGAGATACGCAGTATTTT
TRBJ2-1 | TRBV9 | NA | CASSVVSIYNEQFF | TGTGCCAGCAGCGTAGTTTCCATCTACAATGAGCAGTTCTTC
TRBJ2-7 | TRBV15 | NA | CATSEGLFRAVGNF | TGTGCCACCAGCGAAGGGCTTTTTCGAGCAGTGGGGAACTTC
TRBJ2-7 | TRBV6-7 | NA | CASRHETTGDEQYF | TGTGCCAGCAGGCACGAGACGACGGGTGACGAGCAGTACTTC
TRBJ1-1 | TRBV28 | NA | CASSSAGTNTEAFF | TGTGCCAGCAGTTCTGCAGGGACGAACACTGAAGCTTTCTTT
TRBJ2-7 | TRBV28 | TRBD2 | CASSSLAGSIREQYF | TGTGCCAGCAGTTCCTTAGCGGGAAGCATCAGGGAGCAGTACTTC
TRBJ1-1 | TRBV18 | NA | CASSPTTGQTEAFF | TGTGCCAGCTCACCCACAACGGGGCAGACTGAAGCTTTCTTT
TRBJ1-1 | TRBV10-1 | NA | CASRSGRTNTEAFF | TGCGCCAGCAGATCGGGACGGACGAACACTGAAGCTTTCTTT
TRBJ1-2 | TRBV12-5 | NA | CASGLVPGPRGYTF | TGTGCTAGTGGTTTGGTCCCGGGTCCGCGTGGCTACACCTTC